This paragraph reports one TCR beta chain. This CDR3 is 15 amino acids long. V lost 7 bases, J lost 7 bases, and 17 bases stayed unmatched. Germline assignment: CDR1 SGHRS and CDR2 YFSETQ. Original processing notes: By means of reference gene primer amplification, nucleated cell counts were estimated. TCRdb's table, derived via immunoSEQ multiplex PCR, lists solely in-frame clones and lacks some. The DNA gave D and trimming, while V, J and clone size come from that table. The table lists some 400,000 clones, 90% of them singletons. This record comes from a study of blood T cell repertoires in COVID-19. Study at large: The study drew acute and convalescent COVID-19 samples from the United States, Italy and Spain. Nucleic acid was either cDNA or gDNA, and it came from T cells, B-cell-depleted T cells, or PBMCs.

The V and J genes are TRBV5-1 and TRBJ2-7, with TRBD2 matching over 7 bases. The sequence was collected from a man aged 18 to 29 with active or convalescent COVID-19. The sequencing input was peripheral blood. The chain's CDR3 is CASAPFNRDYFEQYF. CDR3 coding DNA: TGCGCCAGCGCACCCTTCAACCGGGACTATTTTGAGCAGTACTTC.